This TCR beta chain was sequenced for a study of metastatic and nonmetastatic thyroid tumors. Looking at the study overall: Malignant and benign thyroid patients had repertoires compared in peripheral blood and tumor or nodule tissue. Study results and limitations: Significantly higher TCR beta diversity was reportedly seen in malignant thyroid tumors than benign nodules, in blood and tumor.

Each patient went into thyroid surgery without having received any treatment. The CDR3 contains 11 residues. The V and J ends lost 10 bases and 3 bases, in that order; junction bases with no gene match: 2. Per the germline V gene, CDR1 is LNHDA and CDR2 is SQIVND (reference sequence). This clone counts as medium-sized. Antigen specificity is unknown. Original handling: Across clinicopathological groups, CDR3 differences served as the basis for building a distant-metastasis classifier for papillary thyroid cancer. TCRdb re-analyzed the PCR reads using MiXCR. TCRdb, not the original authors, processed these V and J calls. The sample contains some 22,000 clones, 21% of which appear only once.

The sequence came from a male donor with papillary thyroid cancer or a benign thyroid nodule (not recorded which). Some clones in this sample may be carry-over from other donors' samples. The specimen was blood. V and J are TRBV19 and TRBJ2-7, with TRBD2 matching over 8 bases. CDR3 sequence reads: CATREGYEQYF. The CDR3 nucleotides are TGTGCCACCCGGGAGGGCTACGAGCAGTACTTC.